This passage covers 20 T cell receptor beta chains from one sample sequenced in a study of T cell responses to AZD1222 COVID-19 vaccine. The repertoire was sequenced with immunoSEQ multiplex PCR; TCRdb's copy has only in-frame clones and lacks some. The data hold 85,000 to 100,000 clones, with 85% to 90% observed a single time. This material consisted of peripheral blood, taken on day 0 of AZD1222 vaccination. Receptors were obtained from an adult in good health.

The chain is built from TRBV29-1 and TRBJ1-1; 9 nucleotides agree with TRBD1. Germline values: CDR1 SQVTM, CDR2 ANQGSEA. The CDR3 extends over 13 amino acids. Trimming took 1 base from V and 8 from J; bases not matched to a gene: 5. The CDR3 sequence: CSVEGTGTGEAFF. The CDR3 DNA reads TGCAGCGTTGAAGGGACCGGGACAGGGGAAGCTTTCTTT.

In DNA, the CDR3 is TGTGCCAGTAGTGTCGGGACGTCGAACTATGGCTACACCTTC. Encoded protein: CASSVGTSNYGYTF. The chain recombines TRBV19 with TRBJ1-2, with D maybe TRBD1 (5 bases). This CDR3 is 14 amino acids long. The germline V and J ends were trimmed by 5 bases and 2 bases, with 12 bases remaining between them. Germline CDR1 reads LNHDA; CDR2 reads SQIVND (reference sequence).

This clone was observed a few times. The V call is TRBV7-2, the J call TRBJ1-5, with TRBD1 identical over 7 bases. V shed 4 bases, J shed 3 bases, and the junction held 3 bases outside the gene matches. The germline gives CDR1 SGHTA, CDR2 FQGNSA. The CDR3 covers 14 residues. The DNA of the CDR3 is TGTGCCAGCAGCTCGGACAGGTTCAATCAGCCCCAGCATTTT. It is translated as CASSSDRFNQPQHF. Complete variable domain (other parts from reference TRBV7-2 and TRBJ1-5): GAGVSQSPSNKVTEKGKDVELRCDPISGHTALYWYRQSLGQGLEFLIYFQGNSAPDKSGLPSDRFSAERTGGSVSTLTIQRTQQEDSAVYLCASSSDRFNQPQHFGDGTRLSIL.

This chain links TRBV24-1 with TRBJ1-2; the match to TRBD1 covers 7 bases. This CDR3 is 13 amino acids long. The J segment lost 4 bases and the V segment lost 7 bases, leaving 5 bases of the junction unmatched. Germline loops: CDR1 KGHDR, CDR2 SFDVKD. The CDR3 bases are TGTGCCACCAGCGAGACAGGGTTCTATGGCTACACCTTC. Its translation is CATSETGFYGYTF.

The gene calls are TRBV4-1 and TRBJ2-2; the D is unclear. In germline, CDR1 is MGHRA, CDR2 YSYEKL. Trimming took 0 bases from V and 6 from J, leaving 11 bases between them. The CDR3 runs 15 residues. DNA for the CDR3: TGCGCCAGCAGCCAAGATGGTCACTCGGCCGGGGAGCTGTTTTTT. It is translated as CASSQDGHSAGELFF.

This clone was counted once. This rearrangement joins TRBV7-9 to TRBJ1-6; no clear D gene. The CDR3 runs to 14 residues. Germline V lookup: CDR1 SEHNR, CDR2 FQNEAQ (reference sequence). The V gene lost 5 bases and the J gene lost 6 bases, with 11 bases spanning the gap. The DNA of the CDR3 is TGTGCCAGCAGCCTTGCGGGGATTAATTCACCCCTCCACTTT. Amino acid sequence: CASSLAGINSPLHF.

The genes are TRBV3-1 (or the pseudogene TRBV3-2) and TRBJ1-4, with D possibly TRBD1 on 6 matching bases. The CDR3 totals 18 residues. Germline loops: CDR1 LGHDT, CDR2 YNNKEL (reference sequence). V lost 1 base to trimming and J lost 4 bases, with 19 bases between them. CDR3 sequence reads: CASSQVQGFISVNEKLFF. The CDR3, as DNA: TGTGCCAGCAGCCAAGTACAGGGTTTCATCTCCGTTAATGAAAAACTGTTTTTT.

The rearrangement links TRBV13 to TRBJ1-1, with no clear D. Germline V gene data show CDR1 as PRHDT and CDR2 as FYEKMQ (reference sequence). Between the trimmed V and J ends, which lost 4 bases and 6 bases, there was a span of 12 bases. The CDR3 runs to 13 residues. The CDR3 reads CASSSNLVAEAFF. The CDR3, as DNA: TGTGCCAGCAGCTCTAACTTGGTCGCTGAAGCTTTCTTT.

The CDR3 DNA reads TGTGCCGCAGAGACGGGTTATGGCTACACCTTC. Translation gives CAAETGYGYTF. The chain couples TRBV19 to TRBJ1-2, with D uncertain. This CDR3 is built from 11 residues. The V end was cut by 11 bases, the J end by 5 bases, with 12 bases between. CDR1 LNHDA and CDR2 SQIVND come from the germline V gene (reference sequence). Looking up the rest from reference TRBV19 and TRBJ1-2 gives the full variable domain: DGGITQSPKYLFRKEGQNVTLSCEQNLNHDAMYWYRQDPGQGLRLIYYSQIVNDFQKGDIAEGYSVSREKKESFPLTVTSAQKNPTAFYLCAAETGYGYTFGSGTRLTVV.

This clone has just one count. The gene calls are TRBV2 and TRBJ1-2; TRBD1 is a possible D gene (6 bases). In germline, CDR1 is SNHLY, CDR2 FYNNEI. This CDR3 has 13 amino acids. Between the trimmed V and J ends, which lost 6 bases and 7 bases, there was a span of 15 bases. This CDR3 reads CASRATGKGGYTF. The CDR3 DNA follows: TGTGCCAGCAGAGCTACAGGGAAGGGTGGCTACACCTTC.

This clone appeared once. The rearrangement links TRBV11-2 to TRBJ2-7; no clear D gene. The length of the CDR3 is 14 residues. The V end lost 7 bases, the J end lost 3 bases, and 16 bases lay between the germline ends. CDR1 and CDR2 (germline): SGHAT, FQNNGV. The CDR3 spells CASITNDGVYEQYF. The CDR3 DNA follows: TGTGCCAGCATCACGAACGACGGAGTCTACGAGCAGTACTTC.

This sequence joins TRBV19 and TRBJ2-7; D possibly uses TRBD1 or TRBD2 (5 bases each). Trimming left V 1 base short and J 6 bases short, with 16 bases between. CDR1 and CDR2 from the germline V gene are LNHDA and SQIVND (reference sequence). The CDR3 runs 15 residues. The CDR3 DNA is TGTGCCAGTAGTATAGTGGGGACCGGTAGGCGCGAGCAGTACTTC. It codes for CASSIVGTGRREQYF. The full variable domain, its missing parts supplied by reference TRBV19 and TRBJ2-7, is DGGITQSPKYLFRKEGQNVTLSCEQNLNHDAMYWYRQDPGQGLRLIYYSQIVNDFQKGDIAEGYSVSREKKESFPLTVTSAQKNPTAFYLCASSIVGTGRREQYFGPGTRLTVT.

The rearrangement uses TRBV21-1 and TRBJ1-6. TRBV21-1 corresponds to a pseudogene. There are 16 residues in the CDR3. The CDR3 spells CASSRGRQLDNSPLHF. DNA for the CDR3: TGTGCCAGCAGCAGAGGGAGACAGCTAGATAATTCACCCCTCCACTTT.

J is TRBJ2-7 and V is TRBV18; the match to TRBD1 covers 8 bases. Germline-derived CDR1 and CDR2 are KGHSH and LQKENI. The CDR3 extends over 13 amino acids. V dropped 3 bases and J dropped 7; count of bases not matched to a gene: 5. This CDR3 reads CASSPITGGEQYF. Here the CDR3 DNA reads TGTGCCAGCTCACCGATAACAGGGGGTGAGCAGTACTTC.

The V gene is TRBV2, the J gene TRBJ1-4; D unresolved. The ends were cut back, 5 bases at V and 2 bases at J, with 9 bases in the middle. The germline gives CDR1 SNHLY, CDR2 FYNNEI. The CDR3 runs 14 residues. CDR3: CASSLERTNEKLFF. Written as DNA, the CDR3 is TGTGCCAGCAGTTTGGAACGCACTAATGAAAAACTGTTTTTT.

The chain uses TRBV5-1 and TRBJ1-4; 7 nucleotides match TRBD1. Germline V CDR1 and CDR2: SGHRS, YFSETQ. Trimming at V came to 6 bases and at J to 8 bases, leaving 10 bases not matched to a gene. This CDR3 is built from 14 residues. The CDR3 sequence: CASTSTGSGEKLFF. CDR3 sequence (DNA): TGCGCCAGCACCTCGACAGGGAGTGGCGAAAAACTGTTTTTT.

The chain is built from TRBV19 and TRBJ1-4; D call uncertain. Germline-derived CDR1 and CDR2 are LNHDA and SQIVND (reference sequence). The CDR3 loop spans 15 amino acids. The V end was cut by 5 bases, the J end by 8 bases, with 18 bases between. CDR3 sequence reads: CASSQVATVGEKLFF. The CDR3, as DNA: TGTGCCAGTAGTCAAGTTGCCACGGTCGGAGAAAAACTGTTTTTT.

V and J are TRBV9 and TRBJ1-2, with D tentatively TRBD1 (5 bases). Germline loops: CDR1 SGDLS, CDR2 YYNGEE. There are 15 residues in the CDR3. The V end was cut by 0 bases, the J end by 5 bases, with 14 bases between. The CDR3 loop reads CASSVDLGAAYGYTF. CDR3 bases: TGTGCCAGCAGCGTAGATCTTGGGGCAGCGTATGGCTACACCTTC.

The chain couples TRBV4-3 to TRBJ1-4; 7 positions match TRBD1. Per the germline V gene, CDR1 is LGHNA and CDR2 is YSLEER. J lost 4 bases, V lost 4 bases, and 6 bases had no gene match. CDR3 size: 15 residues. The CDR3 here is CASSRLTGLNEKLFF. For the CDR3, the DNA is TGCGCCAGCAGCCGACTGACAGGGCTTAATGAAAAACTGTTTTTT.

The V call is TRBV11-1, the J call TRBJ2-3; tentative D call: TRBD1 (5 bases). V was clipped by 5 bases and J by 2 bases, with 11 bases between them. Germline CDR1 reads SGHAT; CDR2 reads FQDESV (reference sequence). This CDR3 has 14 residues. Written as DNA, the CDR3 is TGTGCCAGCAGCATACTGACAGACACAGATACGCAGTATTTT. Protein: CASSILTDTDTQYF.